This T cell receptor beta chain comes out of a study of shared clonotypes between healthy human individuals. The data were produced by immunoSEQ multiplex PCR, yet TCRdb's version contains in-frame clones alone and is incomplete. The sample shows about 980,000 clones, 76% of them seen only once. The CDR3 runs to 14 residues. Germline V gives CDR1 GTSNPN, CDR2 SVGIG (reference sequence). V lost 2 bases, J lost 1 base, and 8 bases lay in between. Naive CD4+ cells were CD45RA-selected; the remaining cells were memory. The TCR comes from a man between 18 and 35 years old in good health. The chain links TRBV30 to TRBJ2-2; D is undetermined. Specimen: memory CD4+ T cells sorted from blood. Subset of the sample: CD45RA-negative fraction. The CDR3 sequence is CAWSKTGNTGELFF. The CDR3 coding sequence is TGTGCCTGGAGTAAGACTGGGAACACCGGGGAGCTGTTTTTT.